A selection of T cell receptor beta chains follows, all from one sample in a study of control samples from healthy donors and cancer patients. Here immunoSEQ multiplex PCR was the method, and the copy in TCRdb shows in-frame clones only, minus some. This table has some 80,000 clones, 85% to 90% appearing once. The specimen sequenced was PBMCs. Receptors originate from an older woman with head and neck cancer. CDR3s include the opening cysteine and the closing phenylalanine or tryptophan. D genes are given only for firm matches. Clone size is stated in some rows and not others, as once, few, many or a class when expanded.

>.|TRBJ2-3|TRBV6-1|.
CASSESTDTQYF
TGTGCCAGCAGTGAAAGCACAGATACGCAGTATTTT
>.|TRBJ2-3|TRBV3-1/TRBV3-2|.
CASSQSGGRTDTQYF
TGTGCCAGCAGCCAATCGGGGGGCCGCACAGATACGCAGTATTTT
>.|TRBJ2-2|TRBV18|.
CASSPRRGSQGSSNTGELFF
TGTGCCAGCTCACCCAGGCGCGGCAGCCAGGGTTCATCGAACACCGGGGAGCTGTTTTTT
>few|TRBJ2-4|TRBV19|TRBD1
CASSSTGGASIQYF
TGTGCCAGTAGTTCTACAGGGGGCGCAAGCATTCAGTACTTC
>.|TRBJ1-2|TRBV6-4|.
CASRPTPGPYGYTF
TGTGCCAGCAGACCGACTCCGGGGCCCTATGGCTACACCTTC
>.|TRBJ2-7|TRBV29-1|TRBD1
CSVPMTSGQGFWGQEQYF
TGCAGCGTTCCAATGACTTCGGGACAGGGGTTCTGGGGGCAAGAGCAGTACTTC
>.|TRBJ1-1|TRBV5-5|.
CASSLQGMNTEAFF
TGTGCCAGCAGCTTGCAGGGGATGAACACTGAAGCTTTCTTT
>.|TRBJ2-3|TRBV15|.
CATSRDRGSDTQYF
TGTGCCACCAGCAGAGACAGGGGTTCAGATACGCAGTATTTT
>.|TRBJ2-7|TRBV5-6|TRBD2
CASSLGLSGSYEQYF
TGTGCCAGCAGCTTGGGTCTTAGCGGGAGCTACGAGCAGTACTTC
>.|TRBJ1-2|TRBV24-1|TRBD1
CATTGGFNYGYTF
TGTGCCACCACAGGGGGCTTTAACTATGGCTACACCTTC
>once|TRBJ2-1|TRBV6-4|.
CASSESGGNSYNGQFF
TGTGCCAGCAGTGAGTCTGGAGGGAACTCCTACAATGGGCAGTTCTTC
>.|TRBJ2-3|TRBV27|TRBD2
CASSLFSSGRRASTDTQYF
TGTGCCAGCAGTTTATTTAGTAGCGGGAGGAGGGCGAGTACAGATACGCAGTATTTT
>.|TRBJ1-4|TRBV28|.
CASRQGGPGEKLFF
TGTGCCAGCAGGCAAGGGGGGCCGGGGGAAAAACTGTTTTTT
>.|TRBJ2-7|TRBV21-1|.
CASSRPGTGDHEQYF
TGTGCCAGCAGCCGCCCCGGGACAGGGGACCACGAGCAGTACTTC
>.|TRBJ2-2|TRBV7-6|.
CASSAQPIDTGELFF
TGTGCCAGCAGCGCACAGCCTATTGACACCGGGGAGCTGTTTTTT
>once|TRBJ1-6|TRBV19|.
CASSTRGGEPSPLHF
TGTGCCAGTAGTACCCGCGGAGGGGAACCGTCACCCCTCCACTTT
>.|TRBJ2-2|TRBV7-9|.
CASSLRALAGELFF
TGTGCCAGCAGCTTGCGGGCTTTGGCCGGGGAGCTGTTTTTT
>.|TRBJ1-1|TRBV10-3|.
CAIKDSPGGDTEAFF
TGTGCCATCAAGGACAGTCCCGGAGGGGACACTGAAGCTTTCTTT
>.|TRBJ1-2|TRBV28|.
CASAMAGAGYGYTF
TGTGCCAGCGCCATGGCGGGGGCGGGATATGGCTACACCTTC
>.|TRBJ2-1|TRBV4-2|TRBD2
CASSLLLAGLRDEQFF
TGTGCCAGCAGCCTTCTACTAGCGGGGTTGCGGGATGAGCAGTTCTTC
>.|TRBJ2-1|TRBV7-2|.
CASSLAGNNEQFF
TGTGCCAGCAGCTTAGCTGGCAACAATGAGCAGTTCTTC
>.|TRBJ2-5|TRBV7-8|TRBD2
CASSLRSGSEETQYF
TGTGCCAGCAGCTTACGAAGCGGGAGTGAAGAGACCCAGTACTTC
>.|TRBJ2-1|TRBV6-5|TRBD2
CASKETSGISEQFF
TGTGCCAGCAAGGAGACTAGCGGGATAAGCGAGCAGTTCTTC
>few|TRBJ2-5|TRBV6-5|TRBD2
CASSYSAGGLQETQYF
TGTGCCAGCAGTTACTCGGCGGGAGGGCTTCAAGAGACCCAGTACTTC
>.|TRBJ1-1|TRBV30|.
CAWRSQGNTEAFF
TGTGCCTGGAGGTCACAGGGTAACACTGAAGCTTTCTTT
>.|TRBJ2-2|TRBV18|.
CASSPALGSGELFF
TGTGCCAGCTCCCCAGCCTTGGGGTCCGGGGAGCTGTTTTTT
>once|TRBJ1-2|TRBV18|TRBD1
CASSHGQDSYGYTF
TGTGCCAGCTCACACGGACAGGACTCTTATGGCTACACCTTC
>once|TRBJ1-5|TRBV15|TRBD1
CAAQGARNQPQHF
TGTGCCGCACAGGGGGCGCGAAATCAGCCCCAGCATTTT
>.|TRBJ2-4|TRBV5-4|.
CASSLAAGTGREGLKNIQYF
TGTGCCAGCAGCTTGGCCGCGGGGACAGGGCGGGAGGGCCTTAAAAACATTCAGTACTTC
>.|TRBJ2-1|TRBV7-8|.
CASSSRTRNHEQFF
TGTGCCAGCAGCTCAAGGACTCGGAACCATGAGCAGTTCTTC
>.|TRBJ1-3|TRBV7-9|TRBD1
CASSSHRGNSGNTIYF
TGTGCCAGCAGCAGCCACAGGGGCAACTCTGGAAACACCATATATTTT
>few|TRBJ1-5|TRBV2|TRBD1
CASGRQGSNQPQHF
TGTGCCAGCGGCCGACAGGGGAGCAATCAGCCCCAGCATTTT
>once|TRBJ1-5|TRBV4-2|TRBD1
CASSHLDRENQPQHF
TGTGCCAGCAGCCACCTGGACAGGGAGAATCAGCCCCAGCATTTT
>few|TRBJ1-3|TRBV5-1|.
CASSLQGTGNTIYF
TGCGCCAGCAGTTTGCAGGGTACTGGAAACACCATATATTTT
>.|TRBJ2-7|TRBV9|TRBD1
CASSGLTGELSEQYF
TGTGCCAGCAGCGGCTTGACAGGGGAGTTATCCGAGCAGTACTTC
>.|TRBJ2-2|TRBV5-4|TRBD2
CASSGWLAGRNTGELFF
TGTGCCAGCAGCGGCTGGCTAGCGGGCCGGAACACCGGGGAGCTGTTTTTT
>.|TRBJ1-6|TRBV12-3/TRBV12-4|.
CASSKRGSPLHF
TGTGCCAGCAGTAAAAGGGGTTCACCCCTCCACTTT
>.|TRBJ1-2|TRBV29-1|TRBD1
CSVLTGVLAIDF
TGCAGCGTCCTGACAGGGGTTCTTGCCATCGACTTC
>.|TRBJ1-2|TRBV5-1|TRBD1
CASSWTYGQGNYGYTF
TGCGCCAGCAGCTGGACTTACGGACAGGGTAACTATGGCTACACCTTC
>.|TRBJ1-3|TRBV5-6|TRBD1
CASSPRTGKEDF
TGTGCCAGCAGCCCCCGGACAGGGAAGGAAGATTTT
>.|TRBJ2-7|TRBV27|TRBD1
CASSFAGTGIHEQYF
TGTGCCAGCAGTTTTGCCGGGACAGGGATCCACGAGCAGTACTTC
>.|TRBJ2-1|TRBV12-3/TRBV12-4|.
CASSPPGYNEQFF
TGTGCCAGCAGTCCTCCGGGTTACAATGAGCAGTTCTTC
>.|TRBJ1-6|TRBV7-3|TRBD1
CASSETGGNSPLHF
TGTGCCAGCAGCGAAACAGGGGGCAATTCACCCCTCCACTTT
>.|TRBJ1-2|TRBV18|.
CASSPGQGYYTF
TGTGCCAGCTCACCCGGGCAGGGCTACTACACCTTC
>few|TRBJ2-2|TRBV10-1|.
CASSESLGWETGELFF
TGCGCCAGCAGTGAGTCCCTGGGGTGGGAGACCGGGGAGCTGTTTTTT
>.|TRBJ2-6|TRBV29-1|TRBD1
CSARQGLSGANVLTF
TGCAGCGCACGACAGGGTCTGAGCGGGGCCAACGTCCTGACTTTC
>.|TRBJ2-2|TRBV19|TRBD2
CASKPSALAGVDTGELFF
TGTGCCAGTAAACCCTCCGCGCTAGCGGGAGTCGACACCGGGGAGCTGTTTTTT
>.|TRBJ2-7|TRBV24-1|TRBD2
CATSSLPGGEGLAGGPFYEQYF
TGTGCCACCAGTTCTCTCCCCGGCGGGGAAGGACTAGCGGGAGGGCCGTTCTACGAGCAGTACTTC
>.|TRBJ2-5|TRBV29-1|TRBD1
CSVNNPRRTGVRETQYF
TGCAGCGTTAACAACCCCCGGCGGACAGGGGTAAGGGAGACCCAGTACTTC
>few|TRBJ2-1|TRBV4-1|.
CASSPTSFNEQFF
TGCGCCAGCAGCCCGACTAGTTTCAATGAGCAGTTCTTC
>.|TRBJ1-6|TRBV3-1/TRBV3-2|TRBD1
CASSRPGTGGSPLHF
TGTGCCAGCAGCCGTCCCGGGACAGGGGGCTCACCCCTCCACTTT
>.|TRBJ2-5|TRBV7-2|TRBD1
CASSWRDRPQETQYF
TGTGCCAGCAGTTGGAGGGACAGGCCTCAAGAGACCCAGTACTTC
>once|TRBJ2-5|TRBV20-1|.
CSANRQETQYF
TGCAGTGCCAACAGACAAGAGACCCAGTACTTC
>.|TRBJ2-5|TRBV25-1|.
CASRDSPQETQYF
TGTGCCAGCAGGGACAGTCCCCAAGAGACCCAGTACTTC
>once|TRBJ1-1|TRBV18|.
CASSPGGGNTEAFF
TGTGCCAGCTCACCAGGAGGGGGGAACACTGAAGCTTTCTTT